These 15 T cell receptor beta chains originate from one sample sequenced in a study of regulatory T cells in long-lasting Graves disease. With iRepertoire HTBI primers and Arm-PCR of CDR3 regions, TCR beta libraries were built. TCRdb fed the multiplex PCR reads into MiXCR, producing one record per CDR3 protein. The sample lists fewer than 400,000 distinct CDR3 sequences, approximately 20% occurring once. Time point denoted: newly diagnosed GD, antithyroid drugs for less than 3 months. PBMC RNA served as the TCR library source. The sequences come from peripheral blood mononuclear cells (PBMCs), collected at new diagnosis, from a patient treated with antithyroid drugs. These receptors were collected from a female donor with Graves disease.

This clonotype came up many times. This sequence joins TRBV7-9 and TRBJ1-1; unclear D gene. Germline assignment: CDR1 SEHNR and CDR2 FQNEAQ (reference sequence). The length of the CDR3 is 15 residues. Trimming took 2 bases from V and 4 from J, leaving 14 bases between them. The CDR3 reads CASSLYSPGSTEAFF. CDR3 coding DNA: TGTGCCAGCAGCTTATATTCCCCCGGATCCACTGAAGCTTTCTTT.

This clonotype was found a few times. V gene TRBV7-3 combines with J gene TRBJ1-1, with D perhaps matching TRBD1 (6 bases). The length of the CDR3 is 14 residues. Germline V gene data show CDR1 as SGHTA and CDR2 as FQGTGA. V lost 1 base and J lost 7, with 13 bases in between. CDR3 nucleotide sequence: TGTGCCAGCAGCTTAAACCCAGGGGTGAGTGAAGCTTTCTTT. Protein: CASSLNPGVSEAFF.

This clonotype has ten or more counts. The chain uses TRBV9 and TRBJ2-1; TRBD2 matches 13 bases. The germline gives CDR1 SGDLS, CDR2 YYNGEE. V gave up 0 bases and J gave up 7 bases; unmatched junction bases: 4. The CDR3 has 16 residues. The CDR3 bases are TGTGCCAGCAGCGTAGTAGGACTAGCGGGAGTTAATGAGCAGTTCTTC. This encodes CASSVVGLAGVNEQFF.

This clonotype was counted ten times or more. This sequence joins TRBV2 and TRBJ2-5, with 12 bases identical to TRBD2. This CDR3 spans 19 amino acids. V dropped 6 bases and J dropped 1; count of bases not matched to a gene: 15. Germline V gives CDR1 SNHLY, CDR2 FYNNEI. CDR3 in DNA: TGTGCCAGCAGCTTAGGACTAGCGGGAACCTTTTGGGGCCAAGAGACCCAGTACTTC. Amino acid sequence: CASSLGLAGTFWGQETQYF.

The table lists this clonotype with a few counts. The chain recombines TRBV19 with TRBJ1-1; the match to TRBD1 covers 11 bases. Germline CDR1 reads LNHDA; CDR2 reads SQIVND (reference sequence). V shed 4 bases and J 10 bases; nucleotides not matched to a gene: 11. CDR3 length equals 15 residues. CDR3 bases: TGTGCCAGTAGTAGGACGGGACAGGGGGTCTTAGGAGCTTTCTTT. It translates to CASSRTGQGVLGAFF.

This clonotype has a count of ten or more. This rearrangement joins TRBV20-1 to TRBJ2-1; a possible D gene is TRBD2 (6 bases). The CDR3 runs to 15 residues. Germline CDR1 is DFQATT and CDR2 is SNEGSKA (reference sequence). Trimming cost V 5 bases and J 6 bases, with 20 bases left between them. Here the CDR3 reads CSAGEAALGFNEQFF. The CDR3 DNA is TGCAGTGCTGGGGAGGCGGCCTTGGGGTTCAATGAGCAGTTCTTC.

This clonotype was observed at least ten times. The V and J genes are TRBV19 and TRBJ2-7; 7 bases are shared with TRBD2. CDR3 length: 17 amino acids. Trimming at V came to 1 base and at J to 2 bases, leaving 11 bases not matched to a gene. Germline CDR1 is LNHDA and CDR2 is SQIVND (reference sequence). The CDR3 spells CASSIGEGGTTTYEQYF. The CDR3 DNA follows: TGTGCCAGTAGTATAGGAGAGGGAGGGACCACCACCTACGAGCAGTACTTC.

This clonotype was counted a few times. The chain recombines TRBV29-1 with TRBJ2-5, with 8 bases that match TRBD2. V was clipped by 0 bases and J by 5 bases; unmatched bases: 5. CDR1 and CDR2 from the germline V gene are SQVTM and ANQGSEA. The CDR3 is 14 residues long. The chain's CDR3 is CSVEEVGGAETQYF. In DNA, the CDR3 is TGCAGCGTTGAAGAGGTCGGGGGGGCGGAGACCCAGTACTTC.

In this sample, this clonotype turned up many times. The chain joins TRBV4-1 to TRBJ2-3; D call uncertain. Germline lookup yields CDR1 MGHRA and CDR2 YSYEKL. CDR3 size: 18 residues. V was shortened by 0 bases and J by 6 bases, with 22 bases between the two germline ends. In nucleotides, the CDR3 is TGCGCCAGCAGCCAAGAAGAACCAGGTGACGGTAGGGCGGATACGCAGTATTTT. Translation gives CASSQEEPGDGRADTQYF.

This clonotype was recorded many times. This rearrangement joins TRBV9 to TRBJ2-7; 7 bases are shared with TRBD2. Germline trimming cut 0 bases from V and 1 base from J; bases unmatched to any gene: 10. Looked up from germline, CDR1 is SGDLS and CDR2 is YYNGEE. The CDR3 covers 17 residues. CDR3 region: CASSVEASGKSSYEQYF. In nucleotides, the CDR3 is TGTGCCAGCAGCGTAGAAGCTAGCGGTAAATCGTCCTACGAGCAGTACTTC.

There are many counts of this clonotype. J is TRBJ2-7 and V is TRBV19; 7 nucleotides line up with TRBD1. J lost 2 bases, V lost 8 bases, and 6 bases had no gene match. CDR3 length: 13 residues. Germline-derived CDR1 and CDR2 are LNHDA and SQIVND (reference sequence). CDR3 sequence: CASAQGLTYEQYF. CDR3 bases: TGTGCCAGTGCACAGGGGTTGACCTACGAGCAGTACTTC.

This clonotype was picked up many times. The chain links TRBV27 to TRBJ2-2; no reliable D call. The germline CDR1 and CDR2 sequences are MNHEY and SMNVEV (reference sequence). V was pared by 6 bases and J by 4 bases, with 12 bases between. This CDR3 region has 14 residues. The CDR3, as DNA: TGTGCCAGCAGGAAGGGCCAGGTCACCGGGGAGCTGTTTTTT. Its translation is CASRKGQVTGELFF.

The chain uses TRBV19 and TRBJ2-5; D may match TRBD1 or TRBD2 (6 bases each). With 3 bases removed from V and 1 base from J, the gap between germline ends came to 18 bases. Germline assignment: CDR1 LNHDA and CDR2 SQIVND (reference sequence). The CDR3 runs 17 residues. Here the CDR3 DNA reads TGTGCCAGTAGTATTGGGGGGCTAACGGCACCCCAAGAGACCCAGTACTTC. Residues: CASSIGGLTAPQETQYF.

This clonotype was seen ten or more times. For the CDR3, the DNA is TGTGCCAGCACGGGGCAAGAATCTTTAGGCAATCAGCCCCAGCATTTT. Its protein is CASTGQESLGNQPQHF. The V gene is TRBV6-1, the J gene TRBJ1-5, with D tentatively TRBD1 (5 bases). This CDR3 contains 16 residues. Germline V gives CDR1 MNHNS, CDR2 SASEGT. V shed 7 bases and J shed 2 bases, with 18 bases lying between them.

This clonotype was recorded a few times. The genes are TRBV7-2 and TRBJ1-2; no definite D call. Trimming left V 0 bases short and J 2 bases short, with 7 bases between. From germline, CDR1 is SGHTA and CDR2 FQGNSA. This CDR3 region has 14 residues. CDR3 sequence: CASSLAAVNYGYTF. CDR3 bases: TGTGCCAGCAGCTTAGCTGCGGTAAACTATGGCTACACCTTC.